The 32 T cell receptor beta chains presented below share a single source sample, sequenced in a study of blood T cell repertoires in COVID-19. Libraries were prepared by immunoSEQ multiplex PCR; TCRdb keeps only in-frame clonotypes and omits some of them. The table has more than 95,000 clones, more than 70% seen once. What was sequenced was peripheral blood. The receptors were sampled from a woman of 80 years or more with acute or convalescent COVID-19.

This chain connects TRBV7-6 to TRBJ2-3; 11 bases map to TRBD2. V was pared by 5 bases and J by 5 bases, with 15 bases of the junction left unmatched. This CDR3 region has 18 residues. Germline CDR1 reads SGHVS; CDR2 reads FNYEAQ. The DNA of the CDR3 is TGTGCCAGCAGCCCTAAAAAACCTCTAGCGGGGGGAAGAGATACGCAGTATTTT. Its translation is CASSPKKPLAGGRDTQYF.

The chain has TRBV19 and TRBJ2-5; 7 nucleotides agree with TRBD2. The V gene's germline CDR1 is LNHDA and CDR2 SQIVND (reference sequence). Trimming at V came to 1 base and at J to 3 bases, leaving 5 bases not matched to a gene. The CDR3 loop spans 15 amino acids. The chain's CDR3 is CASSIGGTMEETQYF. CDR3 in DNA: TGTGCCAGTAGTATAGGGGGGACTATGGAAGAGACCCAGTACTTC.

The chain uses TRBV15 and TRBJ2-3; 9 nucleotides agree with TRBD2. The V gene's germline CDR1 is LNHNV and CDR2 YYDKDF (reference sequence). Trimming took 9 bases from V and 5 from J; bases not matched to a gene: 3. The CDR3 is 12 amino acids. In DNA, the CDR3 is TGTGCCACTAGCGGGAGAGGAGATACGCAGTATTTT. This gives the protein CATSGRGDTQYF.

Written as DNA, the CDR3 is TGCAGCGCACAAACAGGGTTCAATGAGCAGTTCTTC. It translates to CSAQTGFNEQFF. V usage is TRBV29-1 and J usage is TRBJ2-1; possible D gene TRBD1, 6 bases. The CDR3 sequence is 12 residues long. V dropped 7 bases and J dropped 6 bases, with 13 bases sitting between them. In germline, CDR1 is SQVTM, CDR2 ANQGSEA.

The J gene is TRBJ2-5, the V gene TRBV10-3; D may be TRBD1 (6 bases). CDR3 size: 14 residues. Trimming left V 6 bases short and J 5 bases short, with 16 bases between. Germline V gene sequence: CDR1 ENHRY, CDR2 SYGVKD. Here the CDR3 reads CAIRTGTKEETQYF. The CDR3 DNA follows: TGTGCCATCAGAACCGGGACAAAAGAGGAGACCCAGTACTTC.

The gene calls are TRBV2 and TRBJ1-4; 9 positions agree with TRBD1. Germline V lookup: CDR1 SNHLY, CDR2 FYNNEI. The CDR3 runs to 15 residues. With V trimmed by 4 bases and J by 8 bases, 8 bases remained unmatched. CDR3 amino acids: CASSGSGTGLEKLFF. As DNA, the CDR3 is TGTGCCAGCAGTGGTTCCGGGACAGGGCTCGAAAAACTGTTTTTT.

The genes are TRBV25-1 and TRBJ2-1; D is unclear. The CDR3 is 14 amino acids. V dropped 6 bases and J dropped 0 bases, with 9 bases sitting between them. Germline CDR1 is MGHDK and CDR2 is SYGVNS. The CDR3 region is CASSPSSSYNEQFF. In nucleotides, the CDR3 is TGTGCCAGCAGCCCGTCGAGCTCCTACAATGAGCAGTTCTTC.

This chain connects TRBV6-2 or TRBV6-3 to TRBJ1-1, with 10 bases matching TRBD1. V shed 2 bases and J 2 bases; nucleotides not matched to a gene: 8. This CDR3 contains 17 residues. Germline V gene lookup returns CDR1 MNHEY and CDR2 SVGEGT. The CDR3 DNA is TGTGCCAGCAGTTACCAAACGGGACAGGGGTTAAACACTGAAGCTTTCTTT. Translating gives CASSYQTGQGLNTEAFF.

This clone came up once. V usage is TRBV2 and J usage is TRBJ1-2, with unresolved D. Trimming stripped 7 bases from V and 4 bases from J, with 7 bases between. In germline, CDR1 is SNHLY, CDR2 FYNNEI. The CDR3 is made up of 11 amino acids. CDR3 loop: CASTWLYGYTF. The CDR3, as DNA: TGTGCCAGCACCTGGCTCTATGGCTACACCTTC.

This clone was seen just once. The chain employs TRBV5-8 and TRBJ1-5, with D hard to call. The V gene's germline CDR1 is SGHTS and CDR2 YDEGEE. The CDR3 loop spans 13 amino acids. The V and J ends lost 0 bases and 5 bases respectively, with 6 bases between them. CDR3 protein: CASSLGPDQPQHF. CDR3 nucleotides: TGTGCCAGCAGCTTGGGGCCTGATCAGCCCCAGCATTTT.

CDR3 sequence (DNA): TGTGCCAGCAGTGCCAGACAGGGTTGGACTGAAGCTTTCTTT. Protein: CASSARQGWTEAFF. The gene calls are TRBV28 and TRBJ1-1, with 7 bases aligning to TRBD1. V lost 5 bases and J lost 5; bases outside the gene matches: 8. The germline V gene encodes CDR1 MDHEN and CDR2 SYDVKM. The CDR3 covers 14 residues.

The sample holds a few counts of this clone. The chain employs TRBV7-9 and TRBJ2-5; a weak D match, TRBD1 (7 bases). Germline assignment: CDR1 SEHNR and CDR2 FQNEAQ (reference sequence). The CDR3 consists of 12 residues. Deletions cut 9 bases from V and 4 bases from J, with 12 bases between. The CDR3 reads CASSQGGETQYF. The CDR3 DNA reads TGTGCCAGTAGCCAGGGGGGAGAGACCCAGTACTTC. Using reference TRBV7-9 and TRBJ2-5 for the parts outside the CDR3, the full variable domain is DTGVSQNPRHKITKRGQNVTFRCDPISEHNRLYWYRQTLGQGPEFLTYFQNEAQLEKSRLLSDRFSAERPKGSFSTLEIQRTEQGDSAMYLCASSQGGETQYFGPGTRLLVL.

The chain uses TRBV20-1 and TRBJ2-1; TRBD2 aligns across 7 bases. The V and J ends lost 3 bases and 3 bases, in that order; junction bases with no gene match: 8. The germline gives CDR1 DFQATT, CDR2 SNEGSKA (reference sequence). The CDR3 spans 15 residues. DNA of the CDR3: TGCAGTGCTAGTCCTCCTCAGCGGGGCTACAATGAGCAGTTCTTC. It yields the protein CSASPPQRGYNEQFF.

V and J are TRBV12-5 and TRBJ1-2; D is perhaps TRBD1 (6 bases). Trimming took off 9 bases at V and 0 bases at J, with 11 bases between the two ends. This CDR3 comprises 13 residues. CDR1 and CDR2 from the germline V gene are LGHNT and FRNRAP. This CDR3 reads CARVQGTNYGYTF. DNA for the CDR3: TGTGCTAGGGTACAGGGAACTAACTATGGCTACACCTTC. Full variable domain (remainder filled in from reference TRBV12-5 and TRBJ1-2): DARVTQTPRHKVTEMGQEVTMRCQPILGHNTVFWYRQTMMQGLELLAYFRNRAPLDDSGMPKDRFSAEMPDATLATLKIQPSEPRDSAVYFCARVQGTNYGYTFGSGTRLTVV.

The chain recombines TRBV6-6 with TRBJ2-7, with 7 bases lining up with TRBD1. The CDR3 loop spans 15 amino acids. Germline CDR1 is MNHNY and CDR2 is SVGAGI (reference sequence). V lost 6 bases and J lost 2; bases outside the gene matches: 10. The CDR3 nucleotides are TGTGCCAGCAGCCTACAGGGGAGATTTACCTACGAGCAGTACTTC. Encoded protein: CASSLQGRFTYEQYF.

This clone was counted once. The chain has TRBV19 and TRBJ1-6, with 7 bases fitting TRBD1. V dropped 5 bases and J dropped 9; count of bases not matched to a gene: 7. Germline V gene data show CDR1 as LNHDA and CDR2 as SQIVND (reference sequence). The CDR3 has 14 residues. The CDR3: CASSVDRDFSPLHF. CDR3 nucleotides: TGTGCCAGTAGTGTCGACAGGGATTTTTCACCCCTCCACTTT.

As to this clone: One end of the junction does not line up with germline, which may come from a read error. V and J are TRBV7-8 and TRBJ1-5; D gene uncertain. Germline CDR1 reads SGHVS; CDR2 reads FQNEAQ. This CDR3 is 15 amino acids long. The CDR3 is CASSSPPSGKQPQHF. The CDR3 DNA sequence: TGTGCCAGCAGCTCGCCGCCCTCAGGCAAACAGCCCCAGCATTTT.

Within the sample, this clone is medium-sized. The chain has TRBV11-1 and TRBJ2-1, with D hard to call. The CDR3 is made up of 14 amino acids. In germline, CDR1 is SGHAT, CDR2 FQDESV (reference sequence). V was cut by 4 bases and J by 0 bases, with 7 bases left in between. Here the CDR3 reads CASSSRSSYNEQFF. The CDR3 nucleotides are TGTGCCAGCAGCTCCCGGAGCTCCTACAATGAGCAGTTCTTC.

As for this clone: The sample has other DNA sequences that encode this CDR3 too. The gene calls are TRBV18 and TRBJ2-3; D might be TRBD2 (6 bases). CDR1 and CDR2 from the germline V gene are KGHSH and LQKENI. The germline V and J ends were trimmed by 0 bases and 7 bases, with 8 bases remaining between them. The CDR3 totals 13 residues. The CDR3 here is CASSPPGGNTQYF. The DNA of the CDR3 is TGTGCCAGCTCACCACCGGGGGGAAATACGCAGTATTTT.

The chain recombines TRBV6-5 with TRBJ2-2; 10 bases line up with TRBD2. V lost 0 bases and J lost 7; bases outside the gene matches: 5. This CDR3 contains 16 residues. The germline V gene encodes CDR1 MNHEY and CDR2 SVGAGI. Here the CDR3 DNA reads TGTGCCAGCAGTTACTCGAGCGGGGGGGCGGTCGGGGAGCTGTTTTTT. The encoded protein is CASSYSSGGAVGELFF.

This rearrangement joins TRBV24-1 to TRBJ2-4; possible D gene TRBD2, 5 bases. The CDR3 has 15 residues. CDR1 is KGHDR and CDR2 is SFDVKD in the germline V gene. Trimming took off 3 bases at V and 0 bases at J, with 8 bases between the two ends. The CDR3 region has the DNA TGTGCCACCAGTGATGGAGGAGGAGCCAAAAACATTCAGTACTTC. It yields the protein CATSDGGGAKNIQYF.

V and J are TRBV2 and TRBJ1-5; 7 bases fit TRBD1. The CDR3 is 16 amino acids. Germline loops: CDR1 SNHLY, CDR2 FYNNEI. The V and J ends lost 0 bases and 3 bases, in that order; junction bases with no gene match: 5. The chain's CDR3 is CASSEASTGNNQPQHF. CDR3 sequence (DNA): TGTGCCAGCAGTGAAGCGTCGACAGGGAACAATCAGCCCCAGCATTTT. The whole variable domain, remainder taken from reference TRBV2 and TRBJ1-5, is EPEVTQTPSHQVTQMGQEVILRCVPISNHLYFYWYRQILGQKVEFLVSFYNNEISEKSEIFDDQFSVERPDGSNFTLKIRSTKLEDSAMYFCASSEASTGNNQPQHFGDGTRLSIL.

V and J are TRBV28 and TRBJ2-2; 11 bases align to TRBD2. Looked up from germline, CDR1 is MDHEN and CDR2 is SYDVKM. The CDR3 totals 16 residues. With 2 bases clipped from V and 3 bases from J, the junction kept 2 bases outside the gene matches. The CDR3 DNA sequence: TGTGCCAGCAGTTTACTAGCGGGAGGCCACACCGGGGAGCTGTTTTTT. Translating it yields CASSLLAGGHTGELFF.

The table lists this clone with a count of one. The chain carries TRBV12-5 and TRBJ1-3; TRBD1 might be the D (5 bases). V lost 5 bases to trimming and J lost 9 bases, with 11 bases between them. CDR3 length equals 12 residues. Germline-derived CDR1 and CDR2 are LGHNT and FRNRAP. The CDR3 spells CASGNPGRTIYF. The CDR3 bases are TGTGCTAGTGGTAATCCAGGGCGCACCATATATTTT. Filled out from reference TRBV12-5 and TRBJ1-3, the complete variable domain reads DARVTQTPRHKVTEMGQEVTMRCQPILGHNTVFWYRQTMMQGLELLAYFRNRAPLDDSGMPKDRFSAEMPDATLATLKIQPSEPRDSAVYFCASGNPGRTIYFGEGSWLTVV.

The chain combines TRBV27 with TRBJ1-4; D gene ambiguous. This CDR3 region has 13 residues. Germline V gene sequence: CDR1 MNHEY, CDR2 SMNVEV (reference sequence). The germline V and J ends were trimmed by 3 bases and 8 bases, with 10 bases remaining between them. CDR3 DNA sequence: TGTGCCAGCAGTTTGGGAGTAGGGGAAAAACTGTTTTTT. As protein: CASSLGVGEKLFF.

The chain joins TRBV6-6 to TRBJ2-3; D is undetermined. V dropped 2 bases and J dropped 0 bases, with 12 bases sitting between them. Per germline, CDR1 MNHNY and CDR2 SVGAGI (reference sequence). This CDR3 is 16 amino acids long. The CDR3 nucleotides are TGTGCCAGCAGTTACGGGCCGCTAACTAGCACAGATACGCAGTATTTT. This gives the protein CASSYGPLTSTDTQYF.

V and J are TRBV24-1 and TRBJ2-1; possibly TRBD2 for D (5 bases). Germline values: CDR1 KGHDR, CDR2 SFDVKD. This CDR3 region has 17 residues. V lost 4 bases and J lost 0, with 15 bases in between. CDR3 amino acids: CATSDPDYSSSYNEQFF. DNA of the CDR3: TGTGCCACCAGTGACCCTGACTACTCGAGCTCCTACAATGAGCAGTTCTTC.

The CDR3 nucleotides are TGTGCCAGCAGTCCAAGACAGGACTATGGCTACACCTTC. Protein: CASSPRQDYGYTF. This rearrangement joins TRBV12-3 or TRBV12-4 to TRBJ1-2, with D possibly being TRBD1 (6 bases). CDR3 length equals 13 residues. V lost 5 bases to trimming and J lost 3 bases, with 10 bases between them.

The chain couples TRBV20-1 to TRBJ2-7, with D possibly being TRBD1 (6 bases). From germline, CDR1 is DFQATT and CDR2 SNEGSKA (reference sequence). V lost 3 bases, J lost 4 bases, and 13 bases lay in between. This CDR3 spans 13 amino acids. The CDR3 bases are TGCAGTGCTAGTGGGGGCGCGTTGTACGAGCAGTACTTC. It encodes CSASGGALYEQYF.

CDR3 region: CASRGQGKAGETQYF. CDR3 in DNA: TGCGCCAGCAGAGGACAGGGGAAGGCGGGAGAGACCCAGTACTTC. The genes are TRBV5-1 and TRBJ2-5; 9 bases match TRBD1. The CDR3 has 15 residues. CDR1 SGHRS and CDR2 YFSETQ come from the germline V gene. The J segment lost 4 bases and the V segment lost 5 bases, leaving 9 bases of the junction unmatched.

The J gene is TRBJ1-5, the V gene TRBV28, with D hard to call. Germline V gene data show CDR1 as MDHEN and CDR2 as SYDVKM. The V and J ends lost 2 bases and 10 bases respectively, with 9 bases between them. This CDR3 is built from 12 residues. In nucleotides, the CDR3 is TGTGCCAGCAGTTTACAATCCCAACCCCAGCATTTT. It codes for CASSLQSQPQHF.

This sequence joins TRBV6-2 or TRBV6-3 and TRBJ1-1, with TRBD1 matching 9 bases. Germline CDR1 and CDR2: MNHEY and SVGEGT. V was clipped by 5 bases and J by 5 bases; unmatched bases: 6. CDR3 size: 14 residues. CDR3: CASSDYRGRTEAFF. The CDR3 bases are TGTGCCAGCAGTGATTACAGGGGGCGTACTGAAGCTTTCTTT.